This T cell receptor (beta chain) stems from a study of CD8 T cells in Susac syndrome. Looked up from germline, CDR1 is SGHRS and CDR2 is YFSETQ. The V and J ends lost 4 bases and 2 bases respectively, with 9 bases between them. This CDR3 contains 13 residues. Findings and caveats of the study: The study conceded that its TCR sequencing and HLA analysis involved relatively few individuals.

Random hexamers were used to reverse transcribe an amount of about 0.45 to 1 ug RNA. The TCR beta CDR3 was amplified by immunoSEQ multiplex PCR across 54 Vbeta, 13 Jbeta. TCRdb redid the calling of the immunoSEQ multiplex PCR reads with MiXCR, one entry per CDR3 protein. The sample has roughly 170,000 distinct CDR3 sequences, approximately 93% seen once. With respect to this clonotype: What it recognizes is unknown.

TCR beta was sequenced from blood CD8+ and CD4+ T cells. This receptor was identified in a human donor with multiple sclerosis. V and J are TRBV5-1 and TRBJ1-2, with TRBD1 as a possible D gene (5 bases). The sequencing sample was made of CD4+ T cells from PBMCs. CDR3 in DNA: TGCGCCAGCAGCAAGACAGAAAACTATGGCTACACCTTC. Translated, it gives CASSKTENYGYTF.